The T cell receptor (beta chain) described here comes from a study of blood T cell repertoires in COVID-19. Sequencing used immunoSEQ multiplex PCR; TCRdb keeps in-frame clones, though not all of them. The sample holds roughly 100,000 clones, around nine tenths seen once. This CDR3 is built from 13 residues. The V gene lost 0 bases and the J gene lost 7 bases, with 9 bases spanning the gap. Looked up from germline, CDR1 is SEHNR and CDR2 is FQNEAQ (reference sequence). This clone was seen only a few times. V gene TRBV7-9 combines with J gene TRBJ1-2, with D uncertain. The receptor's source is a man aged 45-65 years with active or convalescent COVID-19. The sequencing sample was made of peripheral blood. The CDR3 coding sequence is TGTGCCAGCAGCTTAGCAGGTTGGGCTGGCTACACCTTC. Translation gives CASSLAGWAGYTF.